A selection of T cell receptor beta chains follows, all from one sample in a study of low-dose radiotherapy and immunotherapy resistance in tumors. TCRdb passed the reads through MiXCR, listing each CDR3 protein once. Found here are about 58,000 distinct CDR3 sequences, about a quarter of them singletons; the top ten hold 6.7%. The source was PBMCs, collected after low-dose radiotherapy plus immunotherapy. The source is a male donor with prostate cancer. The CDR3 runs from the conserved cysteine through the conserved F or W. The D gene is left open where the match is weak. Clone size is given for some rows only: seen once, a few or many times, or a class if the clone is expanded.

V	size	D	J	CDR3	DNA
TRBV5-1	many	.	TRBJ2-7	CASSYSGTEGGMEQYF	TGCGCCAGCAGCTACTCCGGGACAGAGGGAGGAATGGAGCAGTACTTC
TRBV27	.	.	TRBJ1-2	CASRSPGVFGGYTF	TGTGCCAGCAGGTCCCCGGGGGTATTTGGTGGCTACACCTTC
TRBV7-2	many	TRBD2	TRBJ2-1	CASSLASGGVNEQFF	TGTGCCAGCAGCTTAGCTAGCGGGGGGGTGAATGAGCAGTTCTTC
TRBV2	.	.	TRBJ2-7	CASSLRPRAEQYF	TGTGCCAGCAGCCTACGACCCAGGGCTGAGCAGTACTTC
TRBV9	many	.	TRBJ2-2	CASSVGWGLTGELFF	TGTGCCAGCAGCGTAGGGTGGGGGCTCACCGGGGAGCTGTTTTTT
TRBV15	many	.	TRBJ1-4	CATSRDVMANEKLFF	TGTGCCACCAGCAGAGATGTCATGGCTAATGAAAAACTGTTTTTT
TRBV28	many	.	TRBJ2-2	CASSPIATPGELFF	TGTGCCAGCAGCCCAATTGCTACTCCCGGGGAGCTGTTTTTT
TRBV6-5	many	.	TRBJ2-7	CASSPPGGQYEQYF	TGTGCCAGCAGCCCCCCGGGGGGCCAGTACGAGCAGTACTTC
TRBV14	.	.	TRBJ1-1	CASSQKPNTEAFF	TGTGCCAGCAGCCAGAAGCCGAACACTGAAGCTTTCTTT
TRBV20-1	many	.	TRBJ1-5	CSARDLRGGNQPQHF	TGCAGTGCTAGAGATTTAAGAGGGGGCAATCAGCCCCAGCATTTT
TRBV4-3	many	TRBD1	TRBJ2-7	CASSQEARGQNIYEQYF	TGCGCCAGCAGCCAAGAGGCCAGGGGGCAGAACATCTACGAGCAGTACTTC
TRBV4-3	many	.	TRBJ1-1	CASSQGTAPNTEAFF	TGCGCCAGCAGCCAAGGAACAGCGCCGAACACTGAAGCTTTCTTT
TRBV3-1	many	.	TRBJ2-1	CASSQLYDSNEQFF	TGTGCCAGCAGCCAACTCTATGACTCCAATGAGCAGTTCTTC
TRBV5-1	many	.	TRBJ2-1	CASSLGRRNGYNEQFF	TGCGCCAGCAGCTTGGGACGGAGAAACGGCTACAATGAGCAGTTCTTC
TRBV19	.	.	TRBJ1-6	CASSIIGDSPLHF	TGTGCCAGTAGTATAATTGGAGATTCACCCCTCCACTTT
TRBV11-2	medium-sized	.	TRBJ1-5	CASSQDTGFNQPQHF	TGCGCCAGCAGCCAAGACACAGGGTTCAATCAGCCCCAGCATTTT
TRBV6-1	many	.	TRBJ1-5	CASSETGRINSNQPQHF	TGTGCCAGCAGTGAAACGGGACGGATAAATAGCAATCAGCCCCAGCATTTT
TRBV12-3/TRBV12-4	many	.	TRBJ1-2	CASSLARPYGYTF	TGTGCCAGCAGTTTAGCGCGTCCCTATGGCTACACCTTC
TRBV5-5	many	TRBD1	TRBJ2-7	CASSLEQGGPYEQYF	TGTGCCAGCAGCTTGGAACAGGGGGGCCCCTACGAGCAGTACTTC
TRBV2	.	.	TRBJ1-5	CASSITGTLNQPQHF	TGTGCCAGCAGTATTACCGGGACACTGAATCAGCCCCAGCATTTT
TRBV4-2	.	TRBD2	TRBJ2-5	CASSQVLAGVETQYF	TGTGCCAGCAGCCAAGTGCTAGCGGGAGTTGAGACCCAGTACTTC
TRBV5-1	few	TRBD2	TRBJ2-3	CASRLRTSGTDTQYF	TGCGCCAGCAGACTCAGGACTAGCGGCACAGATACGCAGTATTTT
TRBV5-1	many	.	TRBJ2-1	CASSETVGNEQFF	TGCGCCAGCAGCGAGACAGTGGGGAATGAGCAGTTCTTC
TRBV12-3/TRBV12-4	many	.	TRBJ2-5	CASRPLTGLSETQYF	TGTGCCAGCAGGCCCCTTACGGGGCTGAGCGAGACCCAGTACTTC
TRBV30	many	TRBD2	TRBJ2-2	CAWSVAGVDTGELFF	TGTGCCTGGAGTGTAGCGGGAGTCGACACCGGGGAGCTGTTTTTT
TRBV2	many	.	TRBJ2-7	CASRNRVFSYEQYF	TGTGCCAGCAGGAACAGGGTTTTCTCCTACGAGCAGTACTTC
TRBV30	few	.	TRBJ2-4	CAWSPGRQIAKNIQYF	TGTGCCTGGAGTCCGGGCAGGCAGATAGCCAAAAACATTCAGTACTTC
TRBV7-2	many	.	TRBJ1-4	CASSSDSGRNEKLFF	TGTGCCAGCAGCTCAGATTCGGGGCGGAATGAAAAACTGTTTTTT
TRBV2	many	TRBD2	TRBJ2-2	CASTREGSGELFF	TGTGCCAGCACCCGGGAGGGGTCCGGGGAGCTGTTTTTT
TRBV19	many	.	TRBJ2-7	CASSIDPASYEQYF	TGTGCCAGTAGTATAGATCCGGCCTCCTACGAGCAGTACTTC
TRBV4-3	once	.	TRBJ1-6	CASSQTEISGYSPLHF	TGCGCCAGCAGCCAAACCGAAATATCCGGGTACTCACCCCTCCACTTT
TRBV5-1	many	.	TRBJ1-1	CASSLGGSDAFF	TGCGCCAGCAGCTTGGGAGGGTCCGACGCTTTCTTT
TRBV2	.	.	TRBJ2-1	CASSEVPGWGALSPFF	TGTGCCAGCAGTGAAGTTCCCGGTTGGGGAGCCCTGAGCCCGTTCTTC
TRBV29-1	many	TRBD1	TRBJ2-7	CSVPGQGYEQYF	TGCAGCGTCCCGGGACAGGGTTACGAGCAGTACTTC
TRBV9	many	TRBD2	TRBJ2-5	CASSVAELAGVRETQYF	TGTGCCAGCAGCGTCGCCGAACTAGCGGGAGTGAGAGAGACCCAGTACTTC
TRBV20-1	many	TRBD1	TRBJ2-5	CSAEPGTGDGETQYF	TGCAGTGCTGAACCCGGGACAGGGGATGGGGAGACCCAGTACTTC
TRBV7-2	many	.	TRBJ2-1	CASSLSYRDTLGDEQFF	TGTGCCAGCAGCTTAAGCTACCGGGACACCCTGGGCGATGAGCAGTTCTTC
TRBV2	.	TRBD2	TRBJ2-1	CASSGLAERQFF	TGTGCCAGCAGTGGACTAGCGGAGCGGCAGTTCTTC
TRBV6-2/TRBV6-3	.	.	TRBJ2-1	CATKGPGNEQFF	TGTGCCACCAAAGGCCCAGGGAATGAGCAGTTCTTC
TRBV4-2	.	TRBD2	TRBJ2-3	CASSQEIAGLPSTDTQYF	TGTGCCAGCAGCCAAGAAATAGCGGGGTTACCTAGCACAGATACGCAGTATTTT
TRBV11-2	many	.	TRBJ2-3	CASSVVADTQYF	TGTGCCAGCAGCGTCGTAGCAGATACGCAGTATTTT
TRBV3-1	many	.	TRBJ1-4	CASSYRRPGNEKLFF	TGTGCCAGCAGCTACAGACGCCCTGGGAATGAAAAACTGTTTTTT
TRBV7-3	few	.	TRBJ2-5	CASSSGSFLGETQYF	TGTGCCAGCAGCTCGGGGTCATTTCTGGGAGAGACCCAGTACTTC
TRBV10-3	many	TRBD2	TRBJ2-1	CAISEGKAGGPYNEQFF	TGTGCCATCAGCGAAGGTAAAGCGGGGGGTCCCTACAATGAGCAGTTCTTC
TRBV6-2/TRBV6-3	.	.	TRBJ2-2	CASSEGFTGELFF	TGTGCCAGCAGTGAAGGGTTCACCGGGGAGCTGTTTTTT
TRBV27	.	.	TRBJ2-5	CASSYDRTETQYF	TGTGCCAGCAGTTACGACAGGACAGAGACCCAGTACTTC
TRBV5-1	.	TRBD1	TRBJ2-6	CASSFFSADGQGRSGANVLTF	TGCGCCAGCAGCTTTTTCTCTGCCGATGGACAGGGCCGCTCTGGGGCCAACGTCCTGACTTTC
TRBV12-3/TRBV12-4	few	TRBD2	TRBJ2-3	CASSLASPLVAGGWTDTQYF	TGTGCCAGCAGTTTAGCGTCCCCTCTAGTAGCGGGGGGATGGACAGATACGCAGTATTTT
TRBV6-1	.	.	TRBJ1-2	CASSTTGANVLTFGAGIGYGYTF	.
TRBV28	medium-sized	.	TRBJ2-3	CASQPSGYTDTQYF	TGTGCCAGTCAGCCGAGCGGCTACACAGATACGCAGTATTTT
TRBV28	many	.	TRBJ1-2	CASSFGGIYGYTF	TGTGCCAGCAGTTTCGGGGGAATCTATGGCTACACCTTC
TRBV10-3	many	TRBD1	TRBJ1-5	CAISTGTESNQPQHF	TGTGCCATCAGTACCGGGACAGAGAGCAATCAGCCCCAGCATTTT
TRBV20-1	many	.	TRBJ2-3	CSARIAENPDTQYF	TGCAGTGCTAGAATAGCGGAGAATCCAGATACGCAGTATTTT
TRBV10-3	few	TRBD2	TRBJ2-1	CAISERLAGVGDEQFF	TGTGCCATCAGTGAGAGACTAGCGGGAGTTGGGGATGAGCAGTTCTTC
TRBV28	.	TRBD1	TRBJ1-1	CASSPQGAYTEAFF	TGTGCCAGCAGCCCACAGGGGGCCTACACTGAAGCTTTCTTT